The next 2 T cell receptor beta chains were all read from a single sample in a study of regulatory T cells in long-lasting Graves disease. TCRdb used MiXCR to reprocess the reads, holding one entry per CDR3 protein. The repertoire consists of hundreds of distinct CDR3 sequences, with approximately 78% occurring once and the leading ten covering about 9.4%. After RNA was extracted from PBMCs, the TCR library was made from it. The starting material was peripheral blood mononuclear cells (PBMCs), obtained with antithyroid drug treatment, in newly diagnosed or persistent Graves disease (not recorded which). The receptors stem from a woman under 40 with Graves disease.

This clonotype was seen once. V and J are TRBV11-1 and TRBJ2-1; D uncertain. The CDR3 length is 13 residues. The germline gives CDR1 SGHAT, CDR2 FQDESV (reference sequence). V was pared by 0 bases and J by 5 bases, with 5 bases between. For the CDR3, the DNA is TGTGCCAGCAGCTTAGCGACAAACAATGAGCAGTTCTTC. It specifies CASSLATNNEQFF.

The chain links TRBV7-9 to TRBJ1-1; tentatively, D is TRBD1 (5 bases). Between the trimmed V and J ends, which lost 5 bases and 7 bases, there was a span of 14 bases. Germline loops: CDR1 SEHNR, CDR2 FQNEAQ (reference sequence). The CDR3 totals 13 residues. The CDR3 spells CASSRAGDGEAFF. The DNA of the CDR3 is TGTGCCAGCAGCCGTGCGGGGGACGGTGAAGCTTTCTTT.